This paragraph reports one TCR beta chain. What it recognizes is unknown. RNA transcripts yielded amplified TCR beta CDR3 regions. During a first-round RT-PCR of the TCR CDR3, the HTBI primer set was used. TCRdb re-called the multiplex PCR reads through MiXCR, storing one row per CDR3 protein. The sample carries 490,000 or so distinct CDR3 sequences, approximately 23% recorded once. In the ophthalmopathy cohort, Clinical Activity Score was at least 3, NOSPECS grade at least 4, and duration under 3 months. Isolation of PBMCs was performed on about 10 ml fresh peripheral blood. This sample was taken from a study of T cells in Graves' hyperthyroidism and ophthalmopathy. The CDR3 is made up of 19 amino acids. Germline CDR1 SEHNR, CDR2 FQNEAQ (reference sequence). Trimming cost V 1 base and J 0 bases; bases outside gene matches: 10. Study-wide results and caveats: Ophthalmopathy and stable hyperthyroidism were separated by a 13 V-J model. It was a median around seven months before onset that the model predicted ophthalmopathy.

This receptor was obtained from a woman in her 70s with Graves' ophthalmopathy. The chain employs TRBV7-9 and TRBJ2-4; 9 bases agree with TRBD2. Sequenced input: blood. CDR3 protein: CASSLDGASGMLAKNIQYF. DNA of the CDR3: TGTGCCAGCAGCTTAGATGGTGCTAGCGGGATGTTAGCCAAAAACATTCAGTACTTC.